The clone carrying this T cell receptor beta chain was recorded at least ten times. Its antigen is currently unknown. Trimming cost V 3 bases and J 3 bases, with 20 bases left between them. The CDR3 contains 17 residues. Per germline, CDR1 MNHGY and CDR2 SVAAGI. This sample was taken from a study of regulatory T cells in long-lasting Graves disease. CDR3-region Arm-PCR and iRepertoire HTBI primers produced the TCR beta libraries. Via MiXCR, TCRdb re-called the multiplex PCR reads, giving one row per CDR3 protein. The top ten hold about 15% of the sample, which has around 250,000 distinct CDR3 sequences, 15% to 20% seen once. Time point: newly diagnosed GD, antithyroid drugs for less than 3 months. Isolated PBMC RNA provided the starting material for the TCR library. Doctors identified Graves' disease using the American Thyroid Association guidelines. Points from the study as a whole: New patients shared fewer public clonotypes (about 1,000) than persistent patients did (around 2,900).

In addition, the sample was reused for a study of T cells in Graves' hyperthyroidism and ophthalmopathy.

The TCR sequence derives from a woman aged 30 to 39 with Graves disease. This material consisted of peripheral blood mononuclear cells (PBMCs), taken at new diagnosis, from a patient treated with antithyroid drugs. The rearrangement links TRBV6-9 to TRBJ2-5, with D perhaps matching TRBD1 (6 bases). The CDR3 region has the DNA TGTGCCAGCAGTTACTCCAGCGGCAGGGGTCGGAAAGAGACCCAGTACTTC. It codes for CASSYSSGRGRKETQYF.